The source of this T cell receptor (beta chain) is a study of OX40 agonist ivuxolimab in advanced cancers. Comment on this clone: Its target is not known.

Method: immunoSEQ multiplex PCR; TCRdb's copy keeps in-frame clones and lacks some. The sample gives roughly 62,000 clones, 80% to 90% of which show up once; more than 0.8% is in the top ten. Study results and caveats: It was not determined which antigens were specifically recognized by the peripheral T cells that had undergone clonal expansion.

The CDR3 consists of 14 residues. CDR1 is SGHDT and CDR2 is YYEEEE in the germline V gene. V gave up 4 bases and J gave up 4 bases; unmatched junction bases: 8. The gene calls are TRBV5-6 and TRBJ2-7; 7 bases line up with TRBD1. The sequence was collected from an adult with an advanced solid tumor such as melanoma, head and neck, liver or kidney cancer. The sample consisted of CD4+ or CD8+ T cells sorted from blood, taken in a trial of the OX40 agonist ivuxolimab. The CDR3 bases are TGTGCCAGCAGCCTACCGGGACAGCTTTACGAGCAGTACTTC. Translation: CASSLPGQLYEQYF. Supplemented by reference TRBV5-6 and TRBJ2-7, the full variable domain reads DAGVTQSPTHLIKTRGQQVTLRCSPKSGHDTVSWYQQALGQGPQFIFQYYEEEERQRGNFPDRFSGHQFPNYSSELNVNALLLGDSALYLCASSLPGQLYEQYFGPGTRLTVT.